This T cell receptor (beta chain) was recorded in a study of OX40 agonist ivuxolimab in advanced cancers. Across the study: Patients in the trial were receiving intravenous ivuxolimab every 2 weeks, at doses of 0.01 to 10 mg/kg. Partial responses were achieved by three patients, one with hepatocellular carcinoma and two with cutaneous melanoma.

CDR3 size: 16 residues. CDR1 and CDR2 from the germline V gene are SEHNR and FQNEAQ (reference sequence). The junction had 9 bases not matched to a gene; V was cut back by 5 bases and J by 6 bases. Study results and caveats: Also present in some nonresponders was a low level of normalized T-cell clonal expansion.

Details on this clone: Its antigen is undetermined.

Sequencing was performed with immunoSEQ multiplex PCR; in TCRdb, only in-frame clones are kept and a portion is missing. This table holds fewer than 70,000 clones, 75% to 90% found once. The rearrangement uses TRBV7-9 and TRBJ2-1; 11 bases match TRBD2. The sequenced sample was CD4+ or CD8+ T cells sorted from blood, obtained in a trial of the OX40 agonist ivuxolimab. The TCR sequence derives from an adult with an advanced solid tumor such as melanoma, head and neck, liver or kidney cancer. The CDR3 reads CASSPDLAGGRNEQFF. The CDR3, as DNA: TGTGCCAGCAGCCCGGATTTAGCGGGGGGGCGCAATGAGCAGTTCTTC. The variable domain in full, completed from reference TRBV7-9 and TRBJ2-1, reads DTGVSQNPRHKITKRGQNVTFRCDPISEHNRLYWYRQTLGQGPEFLTYFQNEAQLEKSRLLSDRFSAERPKGSFSTLEIQRTEQGDSAMYLCASSPDLAGGRNEQFFGPGTRLTVL.